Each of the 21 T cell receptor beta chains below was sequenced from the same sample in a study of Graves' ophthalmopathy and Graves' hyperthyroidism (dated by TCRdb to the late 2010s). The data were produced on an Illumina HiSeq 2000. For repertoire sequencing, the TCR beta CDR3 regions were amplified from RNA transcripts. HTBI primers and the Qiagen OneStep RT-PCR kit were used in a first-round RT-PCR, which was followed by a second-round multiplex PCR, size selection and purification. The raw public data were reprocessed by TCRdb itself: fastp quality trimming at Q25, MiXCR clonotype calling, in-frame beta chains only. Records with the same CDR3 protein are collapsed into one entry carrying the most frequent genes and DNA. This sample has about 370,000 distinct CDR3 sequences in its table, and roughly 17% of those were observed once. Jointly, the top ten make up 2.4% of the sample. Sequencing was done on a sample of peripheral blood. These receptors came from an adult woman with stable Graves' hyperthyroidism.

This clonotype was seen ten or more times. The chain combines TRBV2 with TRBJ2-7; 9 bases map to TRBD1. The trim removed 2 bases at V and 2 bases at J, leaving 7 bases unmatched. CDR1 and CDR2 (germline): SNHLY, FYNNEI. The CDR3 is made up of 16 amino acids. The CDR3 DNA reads TGTGCCAGCAGTGAAAGACAGGGGGTATTGCCCTACGAGCAGTACTTC. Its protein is CASSERQGVLPYEQYF.

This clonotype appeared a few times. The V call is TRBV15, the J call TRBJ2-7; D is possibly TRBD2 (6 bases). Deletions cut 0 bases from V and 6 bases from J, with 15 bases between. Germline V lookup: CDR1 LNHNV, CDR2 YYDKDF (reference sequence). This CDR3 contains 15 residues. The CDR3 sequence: CATSRDLAAGGEQYF. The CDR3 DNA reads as TGTGCCACCAGCAGAGATCTCGCCGCCGGGGGCGAGCAGTACTTC.

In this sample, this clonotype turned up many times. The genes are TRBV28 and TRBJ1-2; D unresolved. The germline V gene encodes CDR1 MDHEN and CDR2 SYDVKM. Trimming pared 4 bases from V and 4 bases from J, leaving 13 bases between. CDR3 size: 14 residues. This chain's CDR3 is CASSSSRWAYGYTF. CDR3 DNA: TGTGCCAGCAGTTCCAGCCGGTGGGCCTATGGCTACACCTTC.

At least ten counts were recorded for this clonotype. CDR3 sequence reads: CASSLGLAVEEGEQYF. CDR3 DNA: TGTGCCAGCAGCCTGGGACTAGCGGTTGAAGAAGGCGAGCAGTACTTC. The rearrangement joins TRBV9 to TRBJ2-7, with 11 bases that match TRBD2. Trimming took 4 bases from V and 6 from J; bases not matched to a gene: 12. This CDR3 is built from 16 residues. Germline lookup yields CDR1 SGDLS and CDR2 YYNGEE. The full variable domain, in which reference TRBV9 and TRBJ2-7 provide the parts outside the CDR3, is DSGVTQTPKHLITATGQRVTLRCSPRSGDLSVYWYQQSLDQGLQFLIQYYNGEERAKGNILERFSAQQFPDLHSELNLSSLELGDSALYFCASSLGLAVEEGEQYFGPGTRLTVT.

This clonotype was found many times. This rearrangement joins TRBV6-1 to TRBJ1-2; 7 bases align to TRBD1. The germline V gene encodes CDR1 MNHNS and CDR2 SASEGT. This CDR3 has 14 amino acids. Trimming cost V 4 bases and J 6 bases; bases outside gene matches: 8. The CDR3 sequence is CASSVGDRDHGYTF. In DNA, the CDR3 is TGTGCCAGCAGTGTGGGAGACAGGGACCATGGCTACACCTTC.

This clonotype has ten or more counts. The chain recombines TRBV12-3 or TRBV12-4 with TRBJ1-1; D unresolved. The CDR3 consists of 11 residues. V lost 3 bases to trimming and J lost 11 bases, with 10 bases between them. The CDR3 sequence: CASSFISRAFF. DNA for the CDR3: TGTGCCAGCAGTTTTATCTCCCGGGCTTTCTTT.

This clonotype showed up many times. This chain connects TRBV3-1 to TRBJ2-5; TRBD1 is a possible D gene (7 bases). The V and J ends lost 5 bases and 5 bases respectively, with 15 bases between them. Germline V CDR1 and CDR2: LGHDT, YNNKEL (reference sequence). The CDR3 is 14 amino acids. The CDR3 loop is CASSDRAGGETQYF. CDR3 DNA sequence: TGTGCCAGCAGCGACAGGGCCGGAGGGGAGACCCAGTACTTC.

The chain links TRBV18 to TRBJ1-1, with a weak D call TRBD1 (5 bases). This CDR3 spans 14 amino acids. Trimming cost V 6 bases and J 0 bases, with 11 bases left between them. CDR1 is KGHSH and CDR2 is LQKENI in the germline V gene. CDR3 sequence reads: CASSPSGLNTEAFF. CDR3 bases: TGTGCCAGCTCCCCCTCGGGGCTGAACACTGAAGCTTTCTTT. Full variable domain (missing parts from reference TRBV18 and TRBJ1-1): NAGVMQNPRHLVRRRGQEARLRCSPMKGHSHVYWYRQLPEEGLKFMVYLQKENIIDESGMPKERFSAEFPKEGPSILRIQQVVRGDSAAYFCASSPSGLNTEAFFGQGTRLTVV.

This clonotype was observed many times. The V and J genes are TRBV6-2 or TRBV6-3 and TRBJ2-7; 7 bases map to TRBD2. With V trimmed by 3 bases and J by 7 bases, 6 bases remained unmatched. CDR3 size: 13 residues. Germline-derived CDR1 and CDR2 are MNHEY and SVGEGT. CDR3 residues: CASSYRREWEQYF. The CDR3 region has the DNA TGTGCCAGCAGTTATCGGCGGGAGTGGGAGCAGTACTTC.

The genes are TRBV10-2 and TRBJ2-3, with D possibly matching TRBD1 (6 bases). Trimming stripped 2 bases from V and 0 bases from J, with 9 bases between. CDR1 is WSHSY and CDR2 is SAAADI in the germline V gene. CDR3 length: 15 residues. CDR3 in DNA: TGCGCCAGCAGTGAGACAGGGCATAGCACAGATACGCAGTATTTT. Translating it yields CASSETGHSTDTQYF.

The CDR3 spells CASSLLSRGPSPINGYTF. The CDR3 DNA reads TGTGCCAGCAGCTTACTTTCTCGGGGGCCAAGTCCCATAAATGGCTACACCTTC. V and J are TRBV11-2 and TRBJ1-2; maybe TRBD1 (6 bases). Germline assignment: CDR1 SGHAT and CDR2 FQNNGV. This CDR3 contains 18 residues. Trimming shortened V by 2 bases and J by 6 bases, and 25 bases separated the two germline ends.

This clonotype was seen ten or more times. In DNA, the CDR3 is TGTGCCTGGAGTGTAGGCCTAGCGGACATTCAGTACTTC. Protein: CAWSVGLADIQYF. The rearrangement uses TRBV30 and TRBJ2-4, with 7 bases matching TRBD2. The CDR3 length is 13 residues. J was trimmed by 8 bases and V by 0 bases; bases with no gene match: 4. Per germline, CDR1 GTSNPN and CDR2 SVGIG (reference sequence).

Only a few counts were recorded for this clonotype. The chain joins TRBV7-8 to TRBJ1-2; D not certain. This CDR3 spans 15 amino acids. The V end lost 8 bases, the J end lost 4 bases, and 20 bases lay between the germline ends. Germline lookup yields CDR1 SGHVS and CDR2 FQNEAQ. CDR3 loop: CASSRQRVNSYGYTF. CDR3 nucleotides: TGTGCCAGCTCCCGGCAGCGTGTGAACTCCTATGGCTACACCTTC.

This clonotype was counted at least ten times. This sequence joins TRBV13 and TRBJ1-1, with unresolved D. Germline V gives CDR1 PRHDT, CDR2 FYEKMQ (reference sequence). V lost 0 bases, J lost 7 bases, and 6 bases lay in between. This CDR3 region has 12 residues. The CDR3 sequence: CASSLGRSEAFF. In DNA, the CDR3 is TGTGCCAGCAGCTTAGGTCGCAGTGAAGCTTTCTTT.

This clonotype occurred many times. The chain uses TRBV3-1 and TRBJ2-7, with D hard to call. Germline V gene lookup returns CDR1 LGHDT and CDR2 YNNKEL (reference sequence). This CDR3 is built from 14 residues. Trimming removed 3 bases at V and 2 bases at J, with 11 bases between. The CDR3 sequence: CASSHFGPTYEQYF. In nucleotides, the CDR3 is TGTGCCAGCAGCCATTTCGGGCCTACCTACGAGCAGTACTTC.

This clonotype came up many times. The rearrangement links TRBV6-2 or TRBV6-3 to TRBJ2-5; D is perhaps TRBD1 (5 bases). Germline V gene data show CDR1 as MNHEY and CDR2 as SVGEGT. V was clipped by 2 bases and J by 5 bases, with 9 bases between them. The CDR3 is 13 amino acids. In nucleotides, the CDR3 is TGTGCCAGCAGTTACAGCAGGGATGAGACCCAGTACTTC. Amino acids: CASSYSRDETQYF.

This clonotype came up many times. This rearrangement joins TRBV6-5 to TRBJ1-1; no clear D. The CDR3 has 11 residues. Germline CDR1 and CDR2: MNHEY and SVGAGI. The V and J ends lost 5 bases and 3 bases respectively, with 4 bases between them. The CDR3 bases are TGTGCCAGCAGTCATTACACTGAAGCTTTCTTT. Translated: CASSHYTEAFF.

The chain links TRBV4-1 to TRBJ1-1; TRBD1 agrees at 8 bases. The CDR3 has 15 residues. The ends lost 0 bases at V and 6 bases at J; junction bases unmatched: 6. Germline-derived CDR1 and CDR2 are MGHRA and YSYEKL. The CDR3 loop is CASSQDGQGASEAFF. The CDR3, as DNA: TGCGCCAGCAGCCAAGATGGGCAGGGGGCCTCTGAAGCTTTCTTT.

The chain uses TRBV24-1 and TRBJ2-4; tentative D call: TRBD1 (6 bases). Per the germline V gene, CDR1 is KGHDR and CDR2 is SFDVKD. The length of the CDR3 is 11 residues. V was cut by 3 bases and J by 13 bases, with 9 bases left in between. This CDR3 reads CATSDNRAQYF. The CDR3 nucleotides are TGTGCCACCAGTGATAACAGGGCACAGTACTTC.

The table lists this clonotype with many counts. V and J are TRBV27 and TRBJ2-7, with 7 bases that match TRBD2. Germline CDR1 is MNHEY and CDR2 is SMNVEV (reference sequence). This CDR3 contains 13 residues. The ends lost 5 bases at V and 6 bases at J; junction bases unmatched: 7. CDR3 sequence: CASSTGLDREQYF. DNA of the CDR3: TGTGCCAGCAGTACCGGACTAGACCGCGAGCAGTACTTC.

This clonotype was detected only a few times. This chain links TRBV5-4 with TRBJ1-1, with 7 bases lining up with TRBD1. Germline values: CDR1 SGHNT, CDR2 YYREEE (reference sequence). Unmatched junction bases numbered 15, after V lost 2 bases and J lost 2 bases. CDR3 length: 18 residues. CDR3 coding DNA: TGTGCCAGCAGCTTTAGGGGGCATAGTCGGGGGCAAAACACTGAAGCTTTCTTT. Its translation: CASSFRGHSRGQNTEAFF.